The following is a T cell receptor beta chain sequence with its context. The data originate from a study of T cell changes during pregnancy in multiple sclerosis. From germline, CDR1 is SGHDT and CDR2 YYEEEE. The CDR3 is made up of 14 amino acids. Trimming cost V 0 bases and J 4 bases; bases outside gene matches: 1. Profiled with immunoSEQ multiplex PCR; TCRdb holds only in-frame clones, not every one. The sample holds about 100,000 clones; over 85% are singletons and the top ten take 0.95% to 1.5%. Source: peripheral blood, taken in the second trimester of pregnancy. The chain has TRBV5-6 and TRBJ2-3; 8 positions agree with TRBD2. The source of this sequence is a female donor with multiple sclerosis, enrolled in a pregnancy study. CDR3 nucleotide sequence: TGTGCCAGCAGCTTGGACGGGGGGGCAGATACGCAGTATTTT. Translating it yields CASSLDGGADTQYF.